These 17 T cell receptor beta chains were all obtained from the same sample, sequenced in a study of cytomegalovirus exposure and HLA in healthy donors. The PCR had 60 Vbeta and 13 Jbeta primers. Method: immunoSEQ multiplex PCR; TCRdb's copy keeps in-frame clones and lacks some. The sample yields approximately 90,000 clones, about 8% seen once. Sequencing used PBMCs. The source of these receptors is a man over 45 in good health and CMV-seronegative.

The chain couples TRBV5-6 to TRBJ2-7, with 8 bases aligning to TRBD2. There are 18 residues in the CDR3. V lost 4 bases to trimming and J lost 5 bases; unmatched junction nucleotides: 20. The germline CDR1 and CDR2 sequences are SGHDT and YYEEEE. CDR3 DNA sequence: TGTGCCAGCAGCCGGGCCTTCGGGGGGGGGCCTCGTTTGGACGAGCAGTACTTC. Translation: CASSRAFGGGPRLDEQYF.

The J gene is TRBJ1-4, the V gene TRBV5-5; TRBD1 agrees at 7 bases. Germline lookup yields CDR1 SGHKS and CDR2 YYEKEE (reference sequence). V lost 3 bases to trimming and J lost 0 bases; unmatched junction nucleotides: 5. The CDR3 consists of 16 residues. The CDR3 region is CASSSNRGSTNEKLFF. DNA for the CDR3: TGTGCCAGCAGCTCAAACAGGGGTTCAACTAATGAAAAACTGTTTTTT.

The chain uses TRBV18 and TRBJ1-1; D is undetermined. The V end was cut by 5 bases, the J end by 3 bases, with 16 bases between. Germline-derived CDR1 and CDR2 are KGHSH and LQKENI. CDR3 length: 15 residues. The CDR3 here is CASSTGGGRDTEAFF. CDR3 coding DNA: TGTGCCAGCTCAACCGGCGGAGGACGCGACACTGAAGCTTTCTTT. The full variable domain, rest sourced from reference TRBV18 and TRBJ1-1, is NAGVMQNPRHLVRRRGQEARLRCSPMKGHSHVYWYRQLPEEGLKFMVYLQKENIIDESGMPKERFSAEFPKEGPSILRIQQVVRGDSAAYFCASSTGGGRDTEAFFGQGTRLTVV.

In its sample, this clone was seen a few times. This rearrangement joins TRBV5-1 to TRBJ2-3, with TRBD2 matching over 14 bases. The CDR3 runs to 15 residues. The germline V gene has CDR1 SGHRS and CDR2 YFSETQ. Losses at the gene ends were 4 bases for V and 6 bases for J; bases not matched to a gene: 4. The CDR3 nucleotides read TGCGCCAGCAGCGCGGGACTAGCGGGAGTGGATACGCAGTATTTT. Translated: CASSAGLAGVDTQYF. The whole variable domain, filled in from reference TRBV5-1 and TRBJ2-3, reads KAGVTQTPRYLIKTRGQQVTLSCSPISGHRSVSWYQQTPGQGLQFLFEYFSETQRNKGNFPGRFSGRQFSNSRSEMNVSTLELGDSALYLCASSAGLAGVDTQYFGPGTRLTVL.

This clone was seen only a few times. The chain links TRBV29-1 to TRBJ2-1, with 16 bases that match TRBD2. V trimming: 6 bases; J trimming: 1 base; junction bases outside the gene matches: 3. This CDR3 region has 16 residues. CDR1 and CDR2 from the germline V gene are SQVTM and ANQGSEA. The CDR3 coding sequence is TGCAGCGTCGAGGGACTAGCGGGAGGGTCCTACAATGAGCAGTTCTTC. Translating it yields CSVEGLAGGSYNEQFF.

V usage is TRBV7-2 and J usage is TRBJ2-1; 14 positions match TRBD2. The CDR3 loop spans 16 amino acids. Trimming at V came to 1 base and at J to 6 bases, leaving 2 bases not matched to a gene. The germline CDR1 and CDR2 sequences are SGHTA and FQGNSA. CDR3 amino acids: CASSLGLAGGLNEQFF. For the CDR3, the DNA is TGTGCCAGCAGCTTAGGACTAGCGGGAGGGCTCAATGAGCAGTTCTTC.

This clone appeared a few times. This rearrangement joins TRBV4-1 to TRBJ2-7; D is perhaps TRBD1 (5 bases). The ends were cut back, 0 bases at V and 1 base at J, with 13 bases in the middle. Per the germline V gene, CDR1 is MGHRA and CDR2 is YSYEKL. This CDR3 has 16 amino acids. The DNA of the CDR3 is TGCGCCAGCAGCCAAGATGACAGATCCCGTTCCTACGAGCAGTACTTC. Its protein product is CASSQDDRSRSYEQYF.

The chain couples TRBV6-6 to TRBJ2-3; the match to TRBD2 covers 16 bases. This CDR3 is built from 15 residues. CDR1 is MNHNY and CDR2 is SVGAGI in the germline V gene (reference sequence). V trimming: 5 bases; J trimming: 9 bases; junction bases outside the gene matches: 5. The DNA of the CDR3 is TGTGCCAGCAGTGACGGGACTAGCGGGGGGGCAACGCAGTATTTT. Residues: CASSDGTSGGATQYF.

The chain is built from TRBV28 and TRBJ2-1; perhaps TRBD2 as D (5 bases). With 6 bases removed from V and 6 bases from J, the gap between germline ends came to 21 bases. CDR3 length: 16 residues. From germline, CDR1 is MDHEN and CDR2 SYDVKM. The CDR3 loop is CASSLPDTRASNEQFF. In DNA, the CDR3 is TGTGCCAGCAGCCTTCCGGATACGAGGGCCTCCAATGAGCAGTTCTTC.

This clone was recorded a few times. CDR3 DNA sequence: TGTGCCAGCAGCGACGGGACTTACTCCTACAATGAGCAGTTCTTC. This gives the protein CASSDGTYSYNEQFF. The J gene is TRBJ2-1, the V gene TRBV9; D might be TRBD2 (6 bases). Trimming took off 3 bases at V and 0 bases at J, with 10 bases between the two ends. Looked up from germline, CDR1 is SGDLS and CDR2 is YYNGEE. This CDR3 comprises 15 residues.

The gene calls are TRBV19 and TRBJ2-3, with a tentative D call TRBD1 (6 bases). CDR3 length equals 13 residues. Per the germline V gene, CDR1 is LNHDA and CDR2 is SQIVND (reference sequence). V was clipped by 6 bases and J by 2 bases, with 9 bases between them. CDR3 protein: CASSWTVTDTQYF. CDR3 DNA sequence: TGTGCCAGTAGCTGGACAGTCACAGATACGCAGTATTTT.

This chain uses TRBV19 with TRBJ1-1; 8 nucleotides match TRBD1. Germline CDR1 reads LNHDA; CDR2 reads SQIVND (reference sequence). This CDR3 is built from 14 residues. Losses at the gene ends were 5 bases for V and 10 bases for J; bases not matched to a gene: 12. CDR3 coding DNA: TGTGCCAGTAGTCCCACAAGACAGGGGAGGAGAGCTTTCTTT. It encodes CASSPTRQGRRAFF.

The CDR3 nucleotides are TGTGCCAGCATTCGACTAGCGGGACCCTACGAGCAGTACTTC. This gives the protein CASIRLAGPYEQYF. This chain uses TRBV6-4 with TRBJ2-7, with 11 bases lining up with TRBD2. The CDR3 is 14 amino acids. Per germline, CDR1 MRHNA and CDR2 SNTAGT. J lost 2 bases, V lost 7 bases, and 4 bases had no gene match.

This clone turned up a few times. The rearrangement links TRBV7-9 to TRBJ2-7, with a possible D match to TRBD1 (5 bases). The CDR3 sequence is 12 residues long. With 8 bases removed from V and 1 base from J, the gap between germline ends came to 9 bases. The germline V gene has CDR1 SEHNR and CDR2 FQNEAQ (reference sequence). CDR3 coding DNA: TGTGCCAGCGAGACAGTTTCCTACGAGCAGTACTTC. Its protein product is CASETVSYEQYF.

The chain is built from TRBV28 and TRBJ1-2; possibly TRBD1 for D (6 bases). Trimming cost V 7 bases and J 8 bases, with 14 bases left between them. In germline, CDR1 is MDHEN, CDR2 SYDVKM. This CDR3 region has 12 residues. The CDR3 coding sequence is TGTGCCAGCACTCCCGGGACATTCGGCTACACCTTC. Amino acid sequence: CASTPGTFGYTF.

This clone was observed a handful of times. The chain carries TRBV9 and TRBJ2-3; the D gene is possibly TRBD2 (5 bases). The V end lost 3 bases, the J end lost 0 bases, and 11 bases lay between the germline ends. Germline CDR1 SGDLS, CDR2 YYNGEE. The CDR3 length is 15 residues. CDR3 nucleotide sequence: TGTGCCAGCAGCGGGAGGAGGTCGAGCACAGATACGCAGTATTTT. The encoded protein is CASSGRRSSTDTQYF.

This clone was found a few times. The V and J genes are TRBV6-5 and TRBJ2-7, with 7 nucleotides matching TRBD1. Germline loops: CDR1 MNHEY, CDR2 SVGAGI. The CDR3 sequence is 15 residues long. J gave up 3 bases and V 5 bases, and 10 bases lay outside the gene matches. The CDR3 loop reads CASSTEPGQIYEQYF. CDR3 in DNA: TGTGCCAGCAGTACCGAGCCGGGACAGATCTACGAGCAGTACTTC.